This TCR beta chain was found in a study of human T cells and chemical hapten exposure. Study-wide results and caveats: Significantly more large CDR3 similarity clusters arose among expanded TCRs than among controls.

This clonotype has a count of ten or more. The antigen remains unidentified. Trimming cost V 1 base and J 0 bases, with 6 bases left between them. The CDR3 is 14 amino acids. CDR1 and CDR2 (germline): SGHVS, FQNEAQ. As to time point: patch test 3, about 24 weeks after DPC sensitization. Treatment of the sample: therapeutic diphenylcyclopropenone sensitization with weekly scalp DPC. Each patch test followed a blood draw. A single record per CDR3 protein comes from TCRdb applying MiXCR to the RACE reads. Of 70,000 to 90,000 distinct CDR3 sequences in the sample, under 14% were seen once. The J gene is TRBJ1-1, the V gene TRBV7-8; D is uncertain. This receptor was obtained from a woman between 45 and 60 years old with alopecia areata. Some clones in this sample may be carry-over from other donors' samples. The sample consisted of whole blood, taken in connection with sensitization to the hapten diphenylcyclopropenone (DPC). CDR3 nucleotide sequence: TGTGCCAGCAGCTTAGGACGGATGAACACTGAAGCTTTCTTT. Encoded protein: CASSLGRMNTEAFF.